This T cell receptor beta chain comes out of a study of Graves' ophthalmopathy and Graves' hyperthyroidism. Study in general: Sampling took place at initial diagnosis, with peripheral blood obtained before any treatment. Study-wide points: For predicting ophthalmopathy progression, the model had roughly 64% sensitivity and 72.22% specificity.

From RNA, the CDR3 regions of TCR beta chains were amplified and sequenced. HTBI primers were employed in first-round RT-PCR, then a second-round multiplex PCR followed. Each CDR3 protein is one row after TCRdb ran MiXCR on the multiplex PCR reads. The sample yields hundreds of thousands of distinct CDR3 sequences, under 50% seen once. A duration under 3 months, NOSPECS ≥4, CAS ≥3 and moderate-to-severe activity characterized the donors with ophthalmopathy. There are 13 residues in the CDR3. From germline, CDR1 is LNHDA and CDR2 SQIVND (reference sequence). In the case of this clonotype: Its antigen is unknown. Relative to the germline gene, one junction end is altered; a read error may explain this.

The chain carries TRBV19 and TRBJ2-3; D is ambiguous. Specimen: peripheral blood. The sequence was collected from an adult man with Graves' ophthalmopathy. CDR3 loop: CASSIGSTDTQYF. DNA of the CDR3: TGTGCCAGTAGCATAGGGAGCACAGATACGCAGTATTTT.